The following is a TCR beta chain sequence with its context. The data originate from a study of T cell changes during pregnancy in multiple sclerosis. The CDR3 totals 13 residues. Germline V gene lookup returns CDR1 MNHNS and CDR2 SASEGT. Trimming shortened V by 8 bases and J by 3 bases, and 13 bases separated the two germline ends. The assay was immunoSEQ multiplex PCR, and TCRdb's table has in-frame clones only and misses some. The data contain about 84,000 clones, about 93% of them seen just once; the ten biggest clones take up 0.8% to 1%. The chain employs TRBV6-1 and TRBJ1-2; D call uncertain. The starting material was peripheral blood, obtained in the second trimester of pregnancy. The source is a female donor in good health, enrolled as a control in a pregnancy study. DNA of the CDR3: TGTGCCAGCGAACCGACTGATTACTATGGCTACACCTTC. Protein: CASEPTDYYGYTF.